One sample yielded the 30 T cell receptor beta chains listed below, sequenced in a study of neurological immune-mediated disorders. TCRdb used MiXCR to reprocess the 5' RACE reads, holding one entry per CDR3 protein. The repertoire holds 40,000 to 60,000 distinct CDR3 sequences, with around 3.4% as singletons. The sequenced sample was PBMCs. These receptor sequences come from a man between 35 and 55 years old with multiple sclerosis.

Ten or more counts support this clonotype. The rearrangement joins TRBV30 to TRBJ2-7; 9 bases align to TRBD1. The V segment lost 6 bases and the J segment 5 bases; nucleotides outside the gene matches: 5. The CDR3 is made up of 12 amino acids. Germline V gives CDR1 GTSNPN, CDR2 SVGIG (reference sequence). CDR3: CACGTGYDEQYF. In DNA, the CDR3 is TGTGCCTGTGGGACAGGGTATGACGAGCAGTACTTC.

This clonotype was recorded at least ten times. The chain uses TRBV12-3 or TRBV12-4 and TRBJ2-3; 9 positions agree with TRBD1. The CDR3 extends over 15 amino acids. V lost 3 bases to trimming and J lost 6 bases; unmatched junction nucleotides: 7. CDR3 sequence: CASSFETGGPDTQYF. The CDR3 DNA sequence: TGTGCCAGCAGTTTCGAGACAGGGGGTCCGGATACGCAGTATTTT.

This clonotype was seen at least ten times. Mismatch with germline at one junction end may stem from a read error. This rearrangement joins TRBV6-5 to TRBJ1-5; the match to TRBD1 covers 7 bases. CDR1 is MNHEY and CDR2 is SVGAGI in the germline V gene. The CDR3 covers 12 residues. The CDR3 DNA follows: TGTGCCAGCAGTTACTTGGGACAGCCCCAGAATTTT. Encoded protein: CASSYLGQPQNF.

This clonotype was recorded many times. Germline is not matched at one junction end, which may reflect a read error. The J gene is TRBJ1-5, the V gene TRBV20-1; D remains ambiguous. This CDR3 is built from 15 residues. CDR1 is DFQATT and CDR2 is SNEGSKA in the germline V gene (reference sequence). The CDR3 DNA reads TGCAGTGCTAGGGCCCCTTCGAACAGAAATCAGCCCCAGAATTTT. Translating gives CSARAPSNRNQPQNF.

This clonotype was recorded at least ten times. The chain links TRBV3-1 to TRBJ2-5, with 7 bases lining up with TRBD1. The CDR3 spans 16 residues. After removal of 2 bases from V and 1 base from J, the junction contained 7 bases not matched to a gene. CDR1 and CDR2 from the germline V gene are LGHDT and YNNKEL (reference sequence). CDR3 residues: CASSQLTGSPQETQYF. The DNA of the CDR3 is TGTGCCAGCAGCCAACTGACAGGGAGCCCCCAAGAGACCCAGTACTTC.

The sample holds many counts of this clonotype. This chain connects TRBV7-2 to TRBJ1-5, with 8 nucleotides matching TRBD1. The germline V gene encodes CDR1 SGHTA and CDR2 FQGNSA. V lost 5 bases to trimming and J lost 1 base; unmatched junction nucleotides: 4. CDR3 length: 15 amino acids. The CDR3 sequence is CASSPDRGSNQPQHF. For the CDR3, the DNA is TGTGCCAGCAGCCCTGACAGGGGAAGCAATCAGCCCCAGCATTTT. Complete variable domain (other parts from reference TRBV7-2 and TRBJ1-5): GAGVSQSPSNKVTEKGKDVELRCDPISGHTALYWYRQSLGQGLEFLIYFQGNSAPDKSGLPSDRFSAERTGGSVSTLTIQRTQQEDSAVYLCASSPDRGSNQPQHFGDGTRLSIL.

This clonotype appeared many times. The V call is TRBV30, the J call TRBJ1-2; the D is unclear. The CDR3 consists of 16 residues. V was cut by 4 bases and J by 1 base, with 19 bases left in between. CDR1 and CDR2 from the germline V gene are GTSNPN and SVGIG (reference sequence). The CDR3 nucleotides read TGTGCCTGGACCCCCAAGGTGGCAGAAATTAACTATGGCTACACCTTC. This gives the protein CAWTPKVAEINYGYTF.

The table lists this clonotype with many counts. This rearrangement joins TRBV12-3 or TRBV12-4 to TRBJ2-3; tentatively, D is TRBD1 or TRBD2 (5 bases each). Between the trimmed V and J ends, which lost 7 bases and 1 base, there was a span of 15 bases. The CDR3 spans 15 residues. The CDR3 DNA reads TGTGCCAGCATCCCATCGGGGCTCCGCACAGATACGCAGTATTTT. Translation: CASIPSGLRTDTQYF.

This clonotype was detected many times. The chain employs TRBV20-1 and TRBJ1-1, with D uncertain. Trimming cost V 0 bases and J 1 base, with 6 bases left between them. The germline V gene encodes CDR1 DFQATT and CDR2 SNEGSKA (reference sequence). The CDR3 is made up of 13 amino acids. The CDR3 protein is CSARDARNTEAFF. The DNA for the CDR3 is TGCAGTGCTAGAGATGCCCGGAACACTGAAGCTTTCTTT.

This clonotype was seen many times. The genes are TRBV25-1 and TRBJ2-1, with a possible D match to TRBD2 (6 bases). V gave up 3 bases and J gave up 6 bases, with 18 bases separating them. Germline V CDR1 and CDR2: MGHDK, SYGVNS. This CDR3 is 16 amino acids long. In DNA, the CDR3 is TGTGCCAGCAGTGACTCGACTAGGGCTAGCCTCAATGAGCAGTTCTTC. Residues: CASSDSTRASLNEQFF.

This clonotype showed up many times. This chain uses TRBV15 with TRBJ2-1, with TRBD2 matching 10 bases. The CDR3 contains 15 residues. Germline V CDR1 and CDR2: LNHNV, YYDKDF (reference sequence). V lost 5 bases and J lost 9; bases outside the gene matches: 10. In DNA form, the CDR3 reads TGTGCCACCAGCCCAAGCGGGGGGGCCTGGAGTGAGCAGTTCTTC. Its translation is CATSPSGGAWSEQFF.

This clonotype was found many times. V usage is TRBV20-1 and J usage is TRBJ1-1, with D perhaps TRBD1 (6 bases). This CDR3 has 13 amino acids. Germline assignment: CDR1 DFQATT and CDR2 SNEGSKA (reference sequence). Deletions cut 0 bases from V and 8 bases from J, with 13 bases between. The CDR3 DNA sequence: TGCAGTGCTAGAGACAGGGGTTTGTCCGAAGCTTTCTTT. It yields the protein CSARDRGLSEAFF.

This clonotype is medium-sized by share. J is TRBJ1-4 and V is TRBV5-5, with D hard to call. Trimming stripped 5 bases from V and 0 bases from J, with 11 bases between. This CDR3 spans 15 amino acids. Germline assignment: CDR1 SGHKS and CDR2 YYEKEE (reference sequence). Here the CDR3 DNA reads TGTGCCAGCAGGGAGCACGGAGCAACTAATGAAAAACTGTTTTTT. As protein: CASREHGATNEKLFF.

This clonotype was found many times. The J gene is TRBJ2-7, the V gene TRBV5-1, with TRBD1 as a possible D gene (6 bases). V gave up 5 bases and J gave up 3 bases, with 12 bases separating them. The CDR3 length is 13 residues. The germline gives CDR1 SGHRS, CDR2 YFSETQ. The CDR3 is CASRQGSFYEQYF. Here the CDR3 DNA reads TGCGCCAGCAGACAGGGTTCTTTCTACGAGCAGTACTTC.

This sequence joins TRBV6-6 and TRBJ1-2; D unresolved. Trimming removed 7 bases at V and 2 bases at J, with 8 bases between. In germline, CDR1 is MNHNY, CDR2 SVGAGI (reference sequence). The length of the CDR3 is 12 residues. The CDR3 region has the DNA TGTGCCAGCAAAGAGGCAAACTATGGCTACACCTTC. Its translation: CASKEANYGYTF.

This clonotype was seen ten or more times. The chain couples TRBV5-1 to TRBJ1-1; 9 nucleotides align to TRBD1. The CDR3 totals 15 residues. The V gene's germline CDR1 is SGHRS and CDR2 YFSETQ. V lost 0 bases and J lost 4; bases outside the gene matches: 4. The CDR3 bases are TGCGCCAGCAGCTTGGTGGGACAGGGTGGCACTGAAGCTTTCTTT. Translated: CASSLVGQGGTEAFF.

This clonotype was seen repeatedly, ten times or more. The chain employs TRBV18 and TRBJ1-1; D perhaps matches TRBD1 (5 bases). V shed 0 bases and J shed 5 bases, with 19 bases lying between them. Germline V gene sequence: CDR1 KGHSH, CDR2 LQKENI. This CDR3 is 17 amino acids long. DNA for the CDR3: TGTGCCAGCTCACCACCGGTTATCGGCAGGGTTCGGACTGAAGCTTTCTTT. Residues: CASSPPVIGRVRTEAFF. The full variable domain, its missing parts supplied by reference TRBV18 and TRBJ1-1, is NAGVMQNPRHLVRRRGQEARLRCSPMKGHSHVYWYRQLPEEGLKFMVYLQKENIIDESGMPKERFSAEFPKEGPSILRIQQVVRGDSAAYFCASSPPVIGRVRTEAFFGQGTRLTVV.

This clonotype was observed many times. This sequence joins TRBV20-1 and TRBJ1-5; 8 bases line up with TRBD1. The CDR3 sequence is 16 residues long. In germline, CDR1 is DFQATT, CDR2 SNEGSKA (reference sequence). J gave up 2 bases and V 6 bases, and 12 bases lay outside the gene matches. CDR3 loop: CSAPGQAGRGNQPQHF. The CDR3 nucleotides are TGCAGTGCCCCGGGACAGGCGGGGAGGGGCAATCAGCCCCAGCATTTT.

This clonotype was counted many times. V is TRBV25-1 and J is TRBJ2-5; D tentatively reads TRBD1 or TRBD2 (6 bases each). Trimming took off 0 bases at V and 5 bases at J, with 19 bases between the two ends. There are 17 residues in the CDR3. The germline V gene encodes CDR1 MGHDK and CDR2 SYGVNS. CDR3 amino acids: CASSEYSSGRGRETQYF. The DNA for the CDR3 is TGTGCCAGCAGTGAATATAGTAGCGGCAGGGGTAGGGAGACCCAGTACTTC.

This clonotype was seen many times. The V and J genes are TRBV7-9 and TRBJ2-7, with 13 positions matching TRBD2. The CDR3 sequence is 17 residues long. The germline V gene has CDR1 SEHNR and CDR2 FQNEAQ (reference sequence). After removal of 3 bases from V and 6 bases from J, the junction contained 11 bases not matched to a gene. This chain's CDR3 is CASSFFTGLAGSGEQYF. CDR3 sequence (DNA): TGTGCCAGCAGCTTCTTCACGGGACTAGCGGGGTCTGGCGAGCAGTACTTC.

This clonotype was seen repeatedly, ten times or more. The chain joins TRBV10-1 to TRBJ2-5; TRBD1 is a possible D gene (5 bases). CDR1 and CDR2 from the germline V gene are WNHNN and SYGVQD (reference sequence). The CDR3 is 14 amino acids. V lost 0 bases, J lost 2 bases, and 7 bases lay in between. Here the CDR3 reads CASSESTEQETQYF. The DNA of the CDR3 is TGCGCCAGCAGTGAGTCGACAGAGCAAGAGACCCAGTACTTC.

At least ten counts were recorded for this clonotype. V and J are TRBV9 and TRBJ2-3, with 7 positions matching TRBD2. In germline, CDR1 is SGDLS, CDR2 YYNGEE. The CDR3 sequence is 16 residues long. Losses at the gene ends were 4 bases for V and 2 bases for J; bases not matched to a gene: 10. The CDR3 nucleotides read TGTGCCAGCAGCCCCCGACGGGCGGGAGCCACAGATACGCAGTATTTT. Protein sequence: CASSPRRAGATDTQYF.

The sample holds many counts of this clonotype. The chain uses TRBV11-2 and TRBJ2-1; no reliable D call. Trimming removed 1 base from V and 7 bases from J, with 11 bases in between. Per germline, CDR1 SGHAT and CDR2 FQNNGV. The CDR3 covers 14 residues. CDR3 coding DNA: TGTGCCAGCAGCTTAGCCCCGGATTATAATGAGCAGTTCTTC. It is translated as CASSLAPDYNEQFF.

This clonotype occurred many times. The chain has TRBV20-1 and TRBJ1-1; no reliable D call. The V end lost 4 bases, the J end lost 3 bases, and 18 bases lay between the germline ends. The CDR3 loop spans 15 amino acids. Germline values: CDR1 DFQATT, CDR2 SNEGSKA (reference sequence). DNA for the CDR3: TGCAGTGCTAAACCGGCGGCCATGTCGGACACTGAAGCTTTCTTT. It translates to CSAKPAAMSDTEAFF.

By sample share, this clonotype is medium-sized. The rearrangement links TRBV7-8 to TRBJ2-2; unclear D gene. The germline V gene encodes CDR1 SGHVS and CDR2 FQNEAQ. This CDR3 has 15 amino acids. The V gene lost 3 bases and the J gene lost 3 bases, with 11 bases spanning the gap. CDR3 in amino acids: CASSLSGGDTGELFF. The CDR3 DNA reads TGTGCCAGCAGCTTGTCCGGTGGCGACACCGGGGAGCTGTTTTTT.

There are many counts of this clonotype. The V and J genes are TRBV7-2 and TRBJ1-2; 7 bases agree with TRBD1. With 5 bases clipped from V and 8 bases from J, the junction kept 8 bases outside the gene matches. The germline V gene has CDR1 SGHTA and CDR2 FQGNSA. The CDR3 contains 13 residues. CDR3: CASSADRVRGYTF. The CDR3 DNA sequence: TGTGCCAGCAGCGCAGACAGGGTGCGAGGCTACACCTTC.

This rearrangement joins TRBV19 to TRBJ1-2; tentative D call: TRBD1 (6 bases). The CDR3 consists of 13 residues. V lost 5 bases to trimming and J lost 8 bases, with 15 bases between them. Germline V lookup: CDR1 LNHDA, CDR2 SQIVND (reference sequence). CDR3 bases: TGTGCCAGTAGTCACCGACAGGTTGGCGGCTACACCTTC. Translation: CASSHRQVGGYTF.

This clonotype was seen at least ten times. The chain uses TRBV6-5 and TRBJ2-7; TRBD1 is a possible D gene (5 bases). This CDR3 spans 14 amino acids. V dropped 4 bases and J dropped 3 bases, with 13 bases sitting between them. Per the germline V gene, CDR1 is MNHEY and CDR2 is SVGAGI. The CDR3 loop reads CASSLQVRDYEQYF. The DNA of the CDR3 is TGTGCCAGCAGTTTACAGGTACGCGACTACGAGCAGTACTTC.

This clonotype was observed at least ten times. This rearrangement joins TRBV7-2 to TRBJ1-6; 9 nucleotides align to TRBD1. Trimming cost V 5 bases and J 5 bases; bases outside gene matches: 7. Germline CDR1 SGHTA, CDR2 FQGNSA. This CDR3 spans 16 amino acids. CDR3 coding DNA: TGTGCCAGCAGCCCCGGACAGGGGAGGAATAATTCACCCCTCCACTTT. It codes for CASSPGQGRNNSPLHF.

Many counts were recorded for this clonotype. V usage is TRBV4-1 and J usage is TRBJ1-3; D is perhaps TRBD1 (6 bases). Germline V lookup: CDR1 MGHRA, CDR2 YSYEKL. The V end was cut by 0 bases, the J end by 0 bases, with 12 bases between. This CDR3 is 17 amino acids long. The CDR3 region is CASSQDGRGGSGNTIYF. The DNA of the CDR3 is TGCGCCAGCAGCCAAGACGGTCGAGGGGGCTCTGGAAACACCATATATTTT.